This T cell receptor beta chain originates from a study of T cell changes during pregnancy in multiple sclerosis. Looked up from germline, CDR1 is SGDLS and CDR2 is YYNGEE. CDR3 length: 13 residues. The germline V and J ends were trimmed by 6 bases and 0 bases, with 7 bases remaining between them. The assay was immunoSEQ multiplex PCR, and TCRdb's table has in-frame clones only and misses some. The table includes over 65,000 clones, under 95% detected once. The receptor comes from a female donor in good health, enrolled as a control in a pregnancy study. The source was peripheral blood, collected in the first trimester of pregnancy. The chain has TRBV9 and TRBJ1-3; D not certain. For the CDR3, the DNA is TGTGCCAGCACTTCTATCTCTGGAAACACCATATATTTT. This encodes CASTSISGNTIYF. The variable domain in full, completed from reference TRBV9 and TRBJ1-3, reads DSGVTQTPKHLITATGQRVTLRCSPRSGDLSVYWYQQSLDQGLQFLIQYYNGEERAKGNILERFSAQQFPDLHSELNLSSLELGDSALYFCASTSISGNTIYFGEGSWLTVV.